One TCR beta chain is described in this entry. Its target is unknown. This record belongs to a study of cytomegalovirus exposure and HLA in healthy donors. Broader study findings: The study flagged some 170 TCR beta chains as cytomegalovirus-associated. Later analysis demonstrated an association between a missense DCLRE1C variant and TCR beta V- and J-gene trimming.

From germline, CDR1 is LGHNA and CDR2 YSLEER. V was pared by 0 bases and J by 1 base, with 10 bases between. The CDR3 consists of 16 residues. The primer mix had 60 Vbeta and 13 Jbeta primers. Using immunoSEQ multiplex PCR, the repertoire was profiled, and TCRdb retains in-frame clones only, with some absent. The sample has some 130,000 clones, more than 80% seen once. This chain links TRBV4-3 with TRBJ2-1; D gene ambiguous. The source is a young man in good health and CMV-seronegative. Sequenced material: PBMCs. The CDR3: CASSQDSLPSYNEQFF. As DNA, the CDR3 is TGCGCCAGCAGCCAAGATTCCCTACCATCCTACAATGAGCAGTTCTTC.